A selection of T cell receptor beta chains follows, all from one sample in a study of OX40 agonist ivuxolimab in advanced cancers. The table came from immunoSEQ multiplex PCR; TCRdb's copy has only in-frame clones and leaves some out. This table has more than 80,000 clones, roughly 91% appearing once. The starting material was CD4+ or CD8+ T cells sorted from blood, obtained in a trial of the OX40 agonist ivuxolimab. These receptors all come from an adult with an advanced solid tumor such as melanoma, head and neck, liver or kidney cancer. Each CDR3 is given with its conserved first and last residue. D genes are given only for firm matches. Clone size appears in some rows only: once, few, many, or a class for an expanded clone.

D	J	size	V	CDR3	DNA
NA	TRBJ2-7	NA	TRBV2	CASRATSSSYEQYF	TGTGCCAGCAGGGCTACTAGCAGCTCCTACGAGCAGTACTTC
TRBD1	TRBJ2-3	NA	TRBV7-3	CASSLTPAAGGTTDTQYF	TGTGCCAGCAGCTTAACGCCCGCCGCAGGGGGCACCACAGATACGCAGTATTTT
NA	TRBJ2-7	NA	TRBV6-5	CASSYQGGLDEQYF	TGTGCCAGCAGTTACCAGGGGGGGTTGGACGAGCAGTACTTC
NA	TRBJ2-7	NA	TRBV5-4	CASSSPSSYEQYF	TGTGCCAGCAGCTCTCCGAGCTCCTACGAGCAGTACTTC
NA	TRBJ2-3	NA	TRBV7-3	CASSYYTDTQYF	TGTGCCAGCAGCTATTACACAGATACGCAGTATTTT
NA	TRBJ2-7	once	TRBV16	CASSPGSSRGWEQYF	TGTGCCAGCAGCCCCGGGTCGTCGCGGGGTTGGGAGCAGTACTTC
NA	TRBJ1-3	NA	TRBV4-3	CASSQEVSFSGNTIYF	TGCGCCAGCAGCCAAGAGGTGTCGTTTTCTGGAAACACCATATATTTT
TRBD1	TRBJ1-2	NA	TRBV30	CASMIPGTGIYGYTF	TGTGCCTCGATGATTCCTGGGACAGGGATTTATGGCTACACCTTC
NA	TRBJ2-1	NA	TRBV18	CASSPPNVFEQFF	TGTGCCAGCTCACCACCGAATGTGTTTGAGCAGTTCTTC
NA	TRBJ2-5	NA	TRBV5-1	CASSLGPETQYF	TGCGCCAGCAGCTTGGGGCCTGAGACCCAGTACTTC
NA	TRBJ2-2	NA	TRBV7-3	CASSSLAGPNTGELFF	TGTGCCAGCAGCTCCCTGGCGGGGCCGAACACCGGGGAGCTGTTTTTT
NA	TRBJ2-5	NA	TRBV7-2	CASSSSAGPETQYF	TGTGCCAGCAGCTCCTCAGCGGGTCCGGAGACCCAGTACTTC
NA	TRBJ2-3	NA	TRBV7-1	CASSPTSLRFSDTQYF	TGTGCCAGCAGCCCGACTAGTTTACGGTTTTCAGATACGCAGTATTTT
TRBD2	TRBJ2-7	NA	TRBV5-6	CASSLKGLAGVGQYF	TGTGCCAGCAGCTTGAAGGGACTAGCGGGAGTTGGGCAGTACTTC
NA	TRBJ2-5	NA	TRBV5-4	CASSGTGGKETQYF	TGTGCCAGCAGCGGCACGGGTGGGAAGGAGACCCAGTACTTC
NA	TRBJ2-2	NA	TRBV7-2	CASSSGPNTGELFF	TGTGCCAGCAGCTCGGGACCAAACACCGGGGAGCTGTTTTTT
NA	TRBJ2-1	NA	TRBV11-2	CASSLEGQGFSLYNEQFF	TGTGCCAGCAGCTTAGAGGGGCAGGGCTTCTCCCTTTACAATGAGCAGTTCTTC